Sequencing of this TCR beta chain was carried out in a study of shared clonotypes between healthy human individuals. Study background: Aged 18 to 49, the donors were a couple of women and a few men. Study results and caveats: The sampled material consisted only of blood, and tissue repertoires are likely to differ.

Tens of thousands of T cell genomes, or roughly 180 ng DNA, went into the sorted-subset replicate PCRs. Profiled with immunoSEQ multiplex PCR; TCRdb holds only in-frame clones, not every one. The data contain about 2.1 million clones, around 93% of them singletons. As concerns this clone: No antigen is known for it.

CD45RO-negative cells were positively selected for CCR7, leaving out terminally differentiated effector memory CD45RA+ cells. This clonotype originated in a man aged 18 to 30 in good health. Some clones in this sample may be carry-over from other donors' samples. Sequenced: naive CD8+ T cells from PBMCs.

In DNA form, the CDR3 reads TGTGCCAGTACCTCGCAGGGCACTGAAGCTTTCTTT. Translating gives CASTSQGTEAFF. This chain uses TRBV11-2 with TRBJ1-1; TRBD1 might be the D (5 bases). The CDR3 extends over 12 amino acids. Germline V gives CDR1 SGHAT, CDR2 FQNNGV. Trimming shortened V by 9 bases and J by 4 bases, and 12 bases separated the two germline ends.